This T cell receptor (beta chain) was obtained from a study of vaccination and CD4 T cells after COVID-19. CDR3 length: 14 amino acids. V was pared by 0 bases and J by 9 bases, with 14 bases between. Germline V CDR1 and CDR2: LNHDA, SQIVND (reference sequence). This clonotype was picked up a small number of times. Its antigen is as yet unknown. Indicated treatment: roughly 10-day PBMC culture with coronavirus spike peptide pools or control peptides (ViraFEST assay). The Oncomine TCR Beta short-read assay was what sequenced the DNA obtained from cultured CD4+ T cells. TCRdb analysed the PCR reads with MiXCR anew, one entry per CDR3 protein. The sample carries around 20,000 distinct CDR3 sequences, 60% to 80% recorded once. Study-wide results and limits: Researchers report that a median about 87% of reactive clones in convalescent patients surfaced only post-vaccination.

The specimen sequenced was CD4+ T cells from blood, cultured in vitro. The sequence came from a human donor who had recovered from COVID-19. The chain couples TRBV19 to TRBJ2-5; D is perhaps TRBD1 or TRBD2 (6 bases each). The DNA for the CDR3 is TGTGCCAGTAGTATAGAAGGGAGGAAGGGGGCCCAGTACTTC. As protein: CASSIEGRKGAQYF.